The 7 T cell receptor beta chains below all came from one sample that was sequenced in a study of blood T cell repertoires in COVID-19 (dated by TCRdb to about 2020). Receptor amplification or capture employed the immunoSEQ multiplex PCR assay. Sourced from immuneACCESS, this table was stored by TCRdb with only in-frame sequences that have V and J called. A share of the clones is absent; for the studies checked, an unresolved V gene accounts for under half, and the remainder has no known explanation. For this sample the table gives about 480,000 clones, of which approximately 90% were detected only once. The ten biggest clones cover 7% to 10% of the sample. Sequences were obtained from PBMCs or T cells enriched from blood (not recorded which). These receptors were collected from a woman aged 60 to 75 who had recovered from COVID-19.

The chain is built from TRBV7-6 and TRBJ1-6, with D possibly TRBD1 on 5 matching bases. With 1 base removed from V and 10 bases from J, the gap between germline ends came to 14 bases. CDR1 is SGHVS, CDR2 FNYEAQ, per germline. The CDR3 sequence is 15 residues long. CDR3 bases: TGTGCCAGCAGCTTAGTGCAGGGTTTCTTATCACCCCTCCACTTT. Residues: CASSLVQGFLSPLHF.

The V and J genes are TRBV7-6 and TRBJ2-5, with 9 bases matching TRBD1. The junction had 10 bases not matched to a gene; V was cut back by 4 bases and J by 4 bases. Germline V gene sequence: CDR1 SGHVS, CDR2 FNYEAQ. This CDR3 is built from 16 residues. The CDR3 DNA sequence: TGTGCCAGCAGCTCATGGACAGGGGCCGTTGGAGAGACCCAGTACTTC. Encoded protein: CASSSWTGAVGETQYF.

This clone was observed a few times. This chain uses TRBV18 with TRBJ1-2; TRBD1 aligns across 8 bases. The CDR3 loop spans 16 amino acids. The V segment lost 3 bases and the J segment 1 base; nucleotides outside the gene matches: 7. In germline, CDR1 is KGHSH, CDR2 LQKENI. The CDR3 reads CASSPQTGEYNYGYTF. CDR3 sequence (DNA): TGTGCCAGCTCACCCCAGACAGGGGAATATAACTATGGCTACACCTTC.

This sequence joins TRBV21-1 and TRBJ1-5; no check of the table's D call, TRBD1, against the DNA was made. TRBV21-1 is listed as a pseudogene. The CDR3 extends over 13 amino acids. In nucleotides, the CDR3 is TGTGCCAATACAGGGTTCGGCAATCAGCCCCAGCATTTT. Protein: CANTGFGNQPQHF.

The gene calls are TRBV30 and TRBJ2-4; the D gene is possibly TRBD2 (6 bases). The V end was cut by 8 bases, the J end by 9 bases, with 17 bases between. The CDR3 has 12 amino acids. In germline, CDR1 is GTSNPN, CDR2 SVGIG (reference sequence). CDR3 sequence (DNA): TGTGCCGTGCTGGGAGGCCAGAGCATTCAGTACTTC. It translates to CAVLGGQSIQYF.

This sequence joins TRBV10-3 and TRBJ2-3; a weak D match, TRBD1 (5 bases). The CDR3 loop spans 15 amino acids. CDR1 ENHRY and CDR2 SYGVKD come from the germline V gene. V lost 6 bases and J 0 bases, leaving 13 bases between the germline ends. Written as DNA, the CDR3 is TGTGCCATCAGGGACAACCGGGCTAGCACAGATACGCAGTATTTT. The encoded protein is CAIRDNRASTDTQYF.

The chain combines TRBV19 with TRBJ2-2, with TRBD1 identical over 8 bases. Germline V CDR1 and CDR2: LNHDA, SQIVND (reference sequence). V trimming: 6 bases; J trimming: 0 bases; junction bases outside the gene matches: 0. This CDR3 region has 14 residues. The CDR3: CASRGQANTGELFF. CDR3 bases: TGTGCCAGTAGGGGACAGGCGAACACCGGGGAGCTGTTTTTT.